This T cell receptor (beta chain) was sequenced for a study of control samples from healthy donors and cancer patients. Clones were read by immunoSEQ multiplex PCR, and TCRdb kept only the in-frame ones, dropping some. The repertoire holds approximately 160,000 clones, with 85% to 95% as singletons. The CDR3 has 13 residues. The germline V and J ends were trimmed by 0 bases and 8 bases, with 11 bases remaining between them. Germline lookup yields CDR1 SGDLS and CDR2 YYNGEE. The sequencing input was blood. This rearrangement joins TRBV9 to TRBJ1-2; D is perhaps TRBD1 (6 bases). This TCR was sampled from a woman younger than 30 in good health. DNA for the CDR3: TGTGCCAGCAGCGTAGCTACAGGGAACGGCTACACCTTC. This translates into CASSVATGNGYTF.